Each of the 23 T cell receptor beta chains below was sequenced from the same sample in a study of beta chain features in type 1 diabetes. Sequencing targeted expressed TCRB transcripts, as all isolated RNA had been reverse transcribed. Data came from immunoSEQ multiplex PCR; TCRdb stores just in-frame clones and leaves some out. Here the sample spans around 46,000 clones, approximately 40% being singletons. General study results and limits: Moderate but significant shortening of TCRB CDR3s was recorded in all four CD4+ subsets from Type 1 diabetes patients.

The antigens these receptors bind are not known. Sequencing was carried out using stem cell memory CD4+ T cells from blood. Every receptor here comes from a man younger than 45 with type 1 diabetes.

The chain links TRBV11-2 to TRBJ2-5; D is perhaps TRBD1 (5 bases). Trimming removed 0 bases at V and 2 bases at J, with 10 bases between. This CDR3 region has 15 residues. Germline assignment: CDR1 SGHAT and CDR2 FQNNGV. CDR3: CASSLEPGPQETQYF. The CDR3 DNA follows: TGTGCCAGCAGCTTAGAACCAGGGCCACAAGAGACCCAGTACTTC.

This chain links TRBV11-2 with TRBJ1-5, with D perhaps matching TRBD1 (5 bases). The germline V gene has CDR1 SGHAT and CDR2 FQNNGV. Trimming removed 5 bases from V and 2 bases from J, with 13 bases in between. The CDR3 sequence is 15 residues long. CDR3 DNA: TGTGCCAGCAGCCTGGGCGGGGGAGGCAATCAGCCCCAGCATTTT. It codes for CASSLGGGGNQPQHF.

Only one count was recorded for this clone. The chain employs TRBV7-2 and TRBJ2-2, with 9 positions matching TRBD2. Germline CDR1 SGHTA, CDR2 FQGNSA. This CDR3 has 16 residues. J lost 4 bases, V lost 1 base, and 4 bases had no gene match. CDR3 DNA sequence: TGTGCCAGCAGCTTAGTGGGGACTAGCACCACCGGGGAGCTGTTTTTT. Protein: CASSLVGTSTTGELFF.

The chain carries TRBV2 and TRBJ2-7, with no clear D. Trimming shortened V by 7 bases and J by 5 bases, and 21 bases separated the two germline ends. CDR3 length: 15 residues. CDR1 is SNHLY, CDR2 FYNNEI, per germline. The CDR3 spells CASTTRGNTPNEQYF. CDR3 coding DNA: TGTGCCAGCACCACCCGAGGAAACACCCCCAACGAGCAGTACTTC.

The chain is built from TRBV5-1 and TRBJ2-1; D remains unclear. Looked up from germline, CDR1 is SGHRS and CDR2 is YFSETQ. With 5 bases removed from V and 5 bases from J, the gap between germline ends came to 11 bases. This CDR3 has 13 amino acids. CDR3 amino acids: CASRRSRNNEQFF. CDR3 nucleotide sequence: TGCGCCAGCAGGAGGTCTCGGAACAATGAGCAGTTCTTC.

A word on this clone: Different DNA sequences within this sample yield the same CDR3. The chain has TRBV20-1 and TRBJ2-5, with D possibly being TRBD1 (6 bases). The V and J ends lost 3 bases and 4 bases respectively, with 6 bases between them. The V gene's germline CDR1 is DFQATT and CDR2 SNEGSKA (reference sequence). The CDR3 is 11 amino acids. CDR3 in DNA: TGCAGTGCTAGGGACAGAGAGACCCAGTACTTC. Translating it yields CSARDRETQYF.

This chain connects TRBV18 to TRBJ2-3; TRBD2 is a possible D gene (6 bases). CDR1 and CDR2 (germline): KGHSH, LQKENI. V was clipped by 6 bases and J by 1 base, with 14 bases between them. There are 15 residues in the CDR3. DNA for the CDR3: TGTGCCAGCTCTCCGGGGGTAGGTGGCACAGATACGCAGTATTTT. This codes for CASSPGVGGTDTQYF.

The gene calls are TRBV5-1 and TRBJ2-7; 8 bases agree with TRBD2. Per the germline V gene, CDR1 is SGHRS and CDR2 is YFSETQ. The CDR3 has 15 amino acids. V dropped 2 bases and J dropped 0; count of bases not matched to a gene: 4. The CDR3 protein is CASSFASGSSYEQYF. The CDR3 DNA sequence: TGCGCCAGCAGCTTCGCAAGCGGGAGCTCCTACGAGCAGTACTTC.

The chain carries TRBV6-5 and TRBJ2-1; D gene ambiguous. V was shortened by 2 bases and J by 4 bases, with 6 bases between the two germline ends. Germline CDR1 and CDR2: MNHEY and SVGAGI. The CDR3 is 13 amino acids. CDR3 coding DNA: TGTGCCAGCAGTTACCCCCCATACAATGAGCAGTTCTTC. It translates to CASSYPPYNEQFF.

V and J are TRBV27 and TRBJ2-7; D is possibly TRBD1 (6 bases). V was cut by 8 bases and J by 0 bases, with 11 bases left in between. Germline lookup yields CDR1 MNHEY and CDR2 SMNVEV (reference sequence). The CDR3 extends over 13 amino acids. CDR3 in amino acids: CASSHRASYEQYF. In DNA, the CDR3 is TGTGCCAGCTCGCACAGGGCCTCCTACGAGCAGTACTTC.

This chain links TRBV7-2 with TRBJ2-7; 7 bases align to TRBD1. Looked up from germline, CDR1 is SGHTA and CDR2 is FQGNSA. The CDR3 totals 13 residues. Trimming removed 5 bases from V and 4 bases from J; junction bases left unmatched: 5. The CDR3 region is CASSLWDSYEQYF. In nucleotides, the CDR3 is TGTGCCAGCAGCCTGTGGGACAGTTACGAGCAGTACTTC.

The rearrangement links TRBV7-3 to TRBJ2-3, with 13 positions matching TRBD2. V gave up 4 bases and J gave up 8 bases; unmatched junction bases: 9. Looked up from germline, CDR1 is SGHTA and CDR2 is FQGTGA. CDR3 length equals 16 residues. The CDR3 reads CASSSQGLAGRGTQYF. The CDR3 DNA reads TGTGCCAGCAGCTCACAGGGACTAGCGGGAAGGGGTACGCAGTATTTT.

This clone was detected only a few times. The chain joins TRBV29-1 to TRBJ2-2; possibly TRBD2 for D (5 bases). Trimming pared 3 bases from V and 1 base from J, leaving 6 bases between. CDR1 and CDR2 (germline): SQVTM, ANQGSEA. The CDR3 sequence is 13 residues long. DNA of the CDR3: TGCAGCGTTGACCGGGGGAACACCGGGGAGCTGTTTTTT. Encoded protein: CSVDRGNTGELFF.

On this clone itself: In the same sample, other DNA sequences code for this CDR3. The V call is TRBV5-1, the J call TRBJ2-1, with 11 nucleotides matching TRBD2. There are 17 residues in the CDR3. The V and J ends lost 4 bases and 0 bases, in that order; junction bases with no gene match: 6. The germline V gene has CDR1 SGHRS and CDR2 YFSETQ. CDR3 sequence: CASSPTTSGSSYNEQFF. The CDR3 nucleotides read TGCGCCAGCAGCCCTACAACTAGCGGGAGCTCCTACAATGAGCAGTTCTTC. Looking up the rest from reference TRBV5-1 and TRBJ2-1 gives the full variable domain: KAGVTQTPRYLIKTRGQQVTLSCSPISGHRSVSWYQQTPGQGLQFLFEYFSETQRNKGNFPGRFSGRQFSNSRSEMNVSTLELGDSALYLCASSPTTSGSSYNEQFFGPGTRLTVL.

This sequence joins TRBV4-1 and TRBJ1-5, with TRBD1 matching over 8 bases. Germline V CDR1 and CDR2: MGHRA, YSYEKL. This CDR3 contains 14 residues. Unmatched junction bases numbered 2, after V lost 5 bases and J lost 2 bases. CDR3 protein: CASSKTGGNQPQHF. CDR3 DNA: TGCGCCAGCAGCAAGACAGGGGGCAATCAGCCCCAGCATTTT.

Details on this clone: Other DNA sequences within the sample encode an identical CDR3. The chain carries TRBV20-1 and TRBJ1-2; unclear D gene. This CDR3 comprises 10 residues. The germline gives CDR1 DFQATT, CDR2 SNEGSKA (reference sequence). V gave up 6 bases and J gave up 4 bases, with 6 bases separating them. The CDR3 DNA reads TGCAGTGCAAGGAGCTATGGCTACACCTTC. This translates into CSARSYGYTF.

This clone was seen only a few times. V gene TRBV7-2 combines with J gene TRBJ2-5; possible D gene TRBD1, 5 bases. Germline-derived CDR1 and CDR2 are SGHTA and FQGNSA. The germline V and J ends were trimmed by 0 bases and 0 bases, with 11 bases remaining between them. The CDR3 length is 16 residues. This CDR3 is CASSLAKGMYQETQYF. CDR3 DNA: TGTGCCAGCAGCTTAGCAAAGGGGATGTACCAAGAGACCCAGTACTTC.

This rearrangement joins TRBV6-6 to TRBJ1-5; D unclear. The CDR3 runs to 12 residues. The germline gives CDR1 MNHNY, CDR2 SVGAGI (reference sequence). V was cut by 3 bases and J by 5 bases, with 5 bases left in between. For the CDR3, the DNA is TGTGCCAGCAGTTATGAGGATCAGCCCCAGCATTTT. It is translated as CASSYEDQPQHF.

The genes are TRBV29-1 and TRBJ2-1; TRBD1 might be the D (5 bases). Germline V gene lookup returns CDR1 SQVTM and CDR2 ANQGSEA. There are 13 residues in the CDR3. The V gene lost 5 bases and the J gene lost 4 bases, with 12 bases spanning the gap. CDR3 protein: CSVFGDRYNEQFF. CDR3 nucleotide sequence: TGCAGCGTTTTCGGAGACAGATACAATGAGCAGTTCTTC.

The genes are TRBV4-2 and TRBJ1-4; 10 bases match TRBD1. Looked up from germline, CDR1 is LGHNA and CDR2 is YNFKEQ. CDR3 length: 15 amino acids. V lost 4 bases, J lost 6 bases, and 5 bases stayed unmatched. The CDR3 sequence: CASSPGGTGDEKLFF. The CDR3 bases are TGTGCCAGCAGCCCAGGAGGGACAGGGGATGAAAAACTGTTTTTT.

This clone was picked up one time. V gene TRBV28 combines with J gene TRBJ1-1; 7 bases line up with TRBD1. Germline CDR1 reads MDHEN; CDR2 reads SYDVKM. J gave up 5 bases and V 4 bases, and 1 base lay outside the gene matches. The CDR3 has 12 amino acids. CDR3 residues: CASSSGGTEAFF. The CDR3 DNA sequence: TGTGCCAGCAGTTCAGGGGGGACTGAAGCTTTCTTT.

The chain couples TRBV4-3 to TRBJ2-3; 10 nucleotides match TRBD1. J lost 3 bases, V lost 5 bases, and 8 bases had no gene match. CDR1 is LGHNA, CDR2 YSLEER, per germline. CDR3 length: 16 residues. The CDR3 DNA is TGCGCCAGCAGCGCCTTAAAGGGACAGGGGACAGATACGCAGTATTTT. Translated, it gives CASSALKGQGTDTQYF.

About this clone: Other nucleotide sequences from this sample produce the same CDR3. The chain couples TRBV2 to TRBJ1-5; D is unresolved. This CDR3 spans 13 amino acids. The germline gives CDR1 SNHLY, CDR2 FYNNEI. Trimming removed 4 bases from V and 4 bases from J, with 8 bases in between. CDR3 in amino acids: CASSVSGNQPQHF. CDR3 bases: TGTGCCAGCAGTGTGTCGGGGAATCAGCCCCAGCATTTT.